This TCR beta chain is from a study of T cell responses to AZD1222 COVID-19 vaccine. This clone showed up just once. Its cognate antigen is unknown. Using immunoSEQ multiplex PCR, the repertoire was profiled, and TCRdb retains in-frame clones only, with some absent. The sample records 130,000 to 150,000 clones, under 95% being singletons. This CDR3 is built from 14 residues. Germline V gene lookup returns CDR1 KGHSH and CDR2 LQKENI. V lost 8 bases, J lost 4 bases, and 7 bases stayed unmatched. Overall study findings and caveats: Regions 160-218 and 743-854 dominated among vaccine-associated CD4 TCRs spanning spike.

V and J are TRBV18 and TRBJ2-1, with 8 bases matching TRBD2. This sample comprised peripheral blood, obtained on day 0 of AZD1222 vaccination. This TCR derives from an adult in good health. CDR3 amino acids: CASRGASGYNEQFF. CDR3 DNA: TGTGCCAGCCGGGGGGCTAGCGGGTACAATGAGCAGTTCTTC.